This entry describes one TCR beta chain. Its specificity is unknown. This specimen comes from a study of siplizumab effects on memory and regulatory T cells. The germline CDR1 and CDR2 sequences are WSHSY and SAAADI. V shed 8 bases and J 4 bases; nucleotides not matched to a gene: 4. This CDR3 contains 14 residues. The study's findings and limits: Naive T cells seemed more diverse than memory cells and seemed major alloresponse contributors. Naive or memory phenotype assignment was not possible for roughly 75-95% of proliferating CD4+ or CD8+ clones. The authors mapped only a minor fraction of alloreactive clones to unstimulated subsets.

Generated by immunoSEQ multiplex PCR, the TCRdb table keeps only in-frame clones and is missing some. Found here are some 100,000 clones, about nine tenths of them singletons; the top ten hold 2.6%. The clonotype was recovered from a human donor in good health. Some clones in this sample may be carry-over from other donors' samples. The rearrangement uses TRBV10-2 and TRBJ2-6; 8 bases fit TRBD2. The source material was CD4+ T cells sorted from blood. In DNA, the CDR3 is TGCGCCAGCTCGCGGGGGGAAGGGGCCAACGTCCTGACTTTC. Translating gives CASSRGEGANVLTF.